This is a list of T cell receptor beta chains from one sample in a study of monozygotic twins with inflammatory bowel disease. Using the 5' RACE reads, TCRdb records one entry per CDR3 protein without DNA. This sample's table has about 160,000 distinct CDR3 sequences. Sequenced sample: blood. These TCRs come from a human donor with ulcerative colitis or Crohn's disease, or a healthy co-twin of an affected twin (not recorded which). Both conserved end residues are part of each CDR3. Each record gives: J gene, V gene, CDR3 protein.

J: TRBJ1-5
V: TRBV6-5
CDR3: CASSYEQGAGDQPQHF

J: TRBJ1-1
V: TRBV5-1
CDR3: CASSWGDGPNTEAFF

J: TRBJ1-4
V: TRBV12-3/TRBV12-4
CDR3: CASSQPHGQTNEKLFF

J: TRBJ2-7
V: TRBV20-1
CDR3: CSARDGAAAYEQYF

J: TRBJ1-1
V: TRBV27
CDR3: CASSLSGQGSVTEAFF

J: TRBJ1-1
V: TRBV7-9
CDR3: CASSLGSPGAFF

J: TRBJ2-1
V: TRBV7-9
CDR3: CASSQDTYNEQFF

J: TRBJ2-3
V: TRBV7-6
CDR3: CASSPPTPNTQYF

J: TRBJ2-4
V: TRBV7-9
CDR3: CASSLVGAKNIQYF

J: TRBJ1-2
V: TRBV6-1
CDR3: CASSDSVYGYTF

J: TRBJ2-7
V: TRBV11-1
CDR3: CASSLPPFQRVSTYEQYF

J: TRBJ2-7
V: TRBV5-1
CDR3: CASSFRLAGEDEQYF

J: TRBJ2-1
V: TRBV6-1
CDR3: CASLRGQGTYNEQFF

J: TRBJ2-5
V: TRBV11-1
CDR3: CASSLDISIPETQYF

J: TRBJ2-5
V: TRBV5-1
CDR3: CASSSTGTVGWETQYF

J: TRBJ2-7
V: TRBV15
CDR3: CATSAWTGLLYEQYF

J: TRBJ2-7
V: TRBV7-8
CDR3: CASSLGPLSYEQYF

J: TRBJ2-1
V: TRBV20-1
CDR3: CSARVPREPGEQFF

J: TRBJ2-1
V: TRBV7-3
CDR3: CASSLIGTNSFGQFF

J: TRBJ2-3
V: TRBV5-1
CDR3: CASSRLTSGGVTDTQYF

J: TRBJ2-1
V: TRBV7-9
CDR3: CASRLGGGEQFF

J: TRBJ1-6
V: TRBV7-3
CDR3: CASSQDRFSPLHF

J: TRBJ2-3
V: TRBV18
CDR3: CASSPPLAGGKLMGTDTQYF

J: TRBJ2-3
V: TRBV7-3
CDR3: CASSFGPTDTQYF

J: TRBJ2-1
V: TRBV7-9
CDR3: CASSLGTTSYNEQFF

J: TRBJ2-5
V: TRBV4-2
CDR3: CASGSRASGGQETQYF

J: TRBJ2-7
V: TRBV28
CDR3: CASTFRVGYEQHF

J: TRBJ2-1
V: TRBV6-2/TRBV6-3
CDR3: CASRKVSGGDYNEQFF

J: TRBJ2-3
V: TRBV10-3
CDR3: CAISGGAEDTQYF

J: TRBJ2-7
V: TRBV9
CDR3: CASSVGALSSYEQYF

J: TRBJ2-7
V: TRBV20-1
CDR3: CSASLRPPDSVVYEQYF

J: TRBJ2-1
V: TRBV12-3/TRBV12-4
CDR3: CASSSSRPGEQFF

J: TRBJ1-1
V: TRBV7-9
CDR3: CASSLAGLNTEAFF

J: TRBJ2-1
V: TRBV2
CDR3: CASTRGALDGEQFF

J: TRBJ1-1
V: TRBV6-4
CDR3: CASSDSTVRPHAEAFF

J: TRBJ2-7
V: TRBV5-1
CDR3: CASSPGQFYEQYF

J: TRBJ1-2
V: TRBV6-6
CDR3: CASSQDSMAYGYTF

J: TRBJ2-3
V: TRBV9
CDR3: CASSIEPGTSWGTDTQYF

J: TRBJ1-2
V: TRBV2
CDR3: CASRVPGQGTGDYGYTF

J: TRBJ2-7
V: TRBV20-1
CDR3: CSACRDSDTYEQYF

J: TRBJ2-5
V: TRBV25-1
CDR3: CASTRDRKETQYF

J: TRBJ1-2
V: TRBV20-1
CDR3: CSARDDSQNYGYTF

J: TRBJ2-7
V: TRBV3-1
CDR3: CASSQDQDSTSARYEQYF

J: TRBJ1-1
V: TRBV19
CDR3: CASSYSRTEAFF

J: TRBJ2-7
V: TRBV5-1
CDR3: CASSLGRDRNSYEQYF

J: TRBJ2-7
V: TRBV20-1
CDR3: CSARDLENLEQYF

J: TRBJ1-1
V: TRBV20-1
CDR3: CSARAPTGRLNTEAFF